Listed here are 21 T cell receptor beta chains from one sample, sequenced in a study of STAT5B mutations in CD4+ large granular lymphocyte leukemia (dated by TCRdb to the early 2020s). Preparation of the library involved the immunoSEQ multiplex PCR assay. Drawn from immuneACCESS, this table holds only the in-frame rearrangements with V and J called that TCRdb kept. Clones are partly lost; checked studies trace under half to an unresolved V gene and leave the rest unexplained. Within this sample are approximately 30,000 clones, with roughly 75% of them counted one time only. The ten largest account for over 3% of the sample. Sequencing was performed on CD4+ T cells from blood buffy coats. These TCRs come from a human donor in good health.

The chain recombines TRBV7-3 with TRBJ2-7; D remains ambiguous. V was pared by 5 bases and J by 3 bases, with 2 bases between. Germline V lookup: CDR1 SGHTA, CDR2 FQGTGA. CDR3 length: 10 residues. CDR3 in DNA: TGTGCCAGCAGCCTCTACGAGCAGTACTTC. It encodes CASSLYEQYF.

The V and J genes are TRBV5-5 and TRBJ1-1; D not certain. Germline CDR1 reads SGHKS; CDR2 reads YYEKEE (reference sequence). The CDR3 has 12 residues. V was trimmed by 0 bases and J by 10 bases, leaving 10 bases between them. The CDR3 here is CASSLAIGIAFF. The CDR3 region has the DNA TGTGCCAGCAGCTTGGCCATAGGCATAGCTTTCTTT.

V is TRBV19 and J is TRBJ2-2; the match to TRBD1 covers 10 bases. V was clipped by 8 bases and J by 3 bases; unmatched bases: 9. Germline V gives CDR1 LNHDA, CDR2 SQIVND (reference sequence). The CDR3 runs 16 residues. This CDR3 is CASQTRDRGYTGELFF. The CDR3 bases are TGTGCCAGTCAAACCCGGGACAGGGGATACACCGGGGAGCTGTTTTTT.

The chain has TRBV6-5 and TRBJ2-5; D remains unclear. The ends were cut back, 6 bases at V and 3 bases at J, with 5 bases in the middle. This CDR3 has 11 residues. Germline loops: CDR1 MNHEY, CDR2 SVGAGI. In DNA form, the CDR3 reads TGTGCCAGCAGCAAAAAAGAGACCCAGTACTTC. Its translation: CASSKKETQYF.

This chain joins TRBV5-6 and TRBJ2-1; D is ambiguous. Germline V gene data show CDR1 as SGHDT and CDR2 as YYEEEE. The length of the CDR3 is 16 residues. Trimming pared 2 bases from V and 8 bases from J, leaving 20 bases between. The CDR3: CASSLGLGLKVHEQFF. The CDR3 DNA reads TGTGCCAGCAGCTTAGGGCTGGGGTTAAAAGTCCATGAGCAGTTCTTC.

The CDR3 nucleotides are TGTGCCAGCAGCTTCCTGGCTAGGTCTGGGAACGAGCAGTACTTC. The encoded protein is CASSFLARSGNEQYF. The chain is built from TRBV7-2 and TRBJ2-7, with D uncertain. Between the trimmed V and J ends, which lost 3 bases and 5 bases, there was a span of 17 bases. The CDR3 has 15 residues. Germline CDR1 SGHTA, CDR2 FQGNSA.

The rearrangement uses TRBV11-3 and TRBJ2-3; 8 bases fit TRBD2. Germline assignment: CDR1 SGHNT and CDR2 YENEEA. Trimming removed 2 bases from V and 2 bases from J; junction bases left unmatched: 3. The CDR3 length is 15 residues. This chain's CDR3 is CASSLLAGTTDTQYF. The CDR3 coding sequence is TGTGCCAGCAGCTTACTAGCGGGTACCACAGATACGCAGTATTTT.

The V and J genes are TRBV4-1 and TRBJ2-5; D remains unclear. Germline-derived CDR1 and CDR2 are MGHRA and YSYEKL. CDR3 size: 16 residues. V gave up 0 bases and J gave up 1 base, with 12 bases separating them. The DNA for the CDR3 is TGCGCCAGCAGCCAAGAACCCAGCCTGGTCCAAGAGACCCAGTACTTC. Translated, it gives CASSQEPSLVQETQYF.

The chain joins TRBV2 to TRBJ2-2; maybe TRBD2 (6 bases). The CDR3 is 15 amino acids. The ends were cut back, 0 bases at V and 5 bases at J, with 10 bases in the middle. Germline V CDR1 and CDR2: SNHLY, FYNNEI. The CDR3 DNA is TGTGCCAGCAGTGAAGCGGGGCGGGGTACCGGGGAGCTGTTTTTT. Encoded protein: CASSEAGRGTGELFF.

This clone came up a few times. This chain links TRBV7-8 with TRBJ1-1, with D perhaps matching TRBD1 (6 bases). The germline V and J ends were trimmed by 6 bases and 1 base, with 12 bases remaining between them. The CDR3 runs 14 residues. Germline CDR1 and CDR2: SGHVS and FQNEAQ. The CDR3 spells CASRPWTENTEAFF. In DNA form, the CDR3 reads TGTGCCAGCAGACCGTGGACAGAGAACACTGAAGCTTTCTTT.

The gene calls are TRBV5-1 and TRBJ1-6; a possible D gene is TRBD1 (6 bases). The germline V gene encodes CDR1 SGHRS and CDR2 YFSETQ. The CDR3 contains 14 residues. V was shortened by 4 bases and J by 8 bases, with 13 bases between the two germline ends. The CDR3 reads CASSQGGRHSPLHF. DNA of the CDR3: TGCGCCAGCAGCCAAGGGGGGCGGCATTCACCCCTCCACTTT.

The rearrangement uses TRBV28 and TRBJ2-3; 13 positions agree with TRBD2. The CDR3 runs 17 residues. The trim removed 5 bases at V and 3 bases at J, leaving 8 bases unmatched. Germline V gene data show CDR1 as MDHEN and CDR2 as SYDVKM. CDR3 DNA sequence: TGTGCCAGCAGTCCTGGACTAGCGGGAGTTTTAACAGATACGCAGTATTTT. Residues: CASSPGLAGVLTDTQYF.

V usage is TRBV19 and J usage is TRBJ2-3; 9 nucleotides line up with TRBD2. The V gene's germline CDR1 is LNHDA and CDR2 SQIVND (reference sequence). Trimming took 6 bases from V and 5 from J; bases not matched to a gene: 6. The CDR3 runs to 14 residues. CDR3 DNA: TGTGCCAGTAGGCCCGGGACTAGCTTAGATACGCAGTATTTT. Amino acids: CASRPGTSLDTQYF.

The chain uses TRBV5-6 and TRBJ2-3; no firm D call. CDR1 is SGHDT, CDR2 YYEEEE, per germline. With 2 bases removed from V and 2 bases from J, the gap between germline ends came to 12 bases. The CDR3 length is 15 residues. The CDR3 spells CASSFFRGPTDTQYF. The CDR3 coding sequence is TGTGCCAGCAGCTTTTTTCGTGGACCCACAGATACGCAGTATTTT.

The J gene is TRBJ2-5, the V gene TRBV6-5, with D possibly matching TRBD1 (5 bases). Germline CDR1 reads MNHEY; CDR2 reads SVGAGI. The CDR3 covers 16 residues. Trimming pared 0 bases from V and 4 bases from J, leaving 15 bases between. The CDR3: CASSYSKNQGGETQYF. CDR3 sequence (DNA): TGTGCCAGCAGTTACTCGAAAAATCAGGGTGGAGAGACCCAGTACTTC.

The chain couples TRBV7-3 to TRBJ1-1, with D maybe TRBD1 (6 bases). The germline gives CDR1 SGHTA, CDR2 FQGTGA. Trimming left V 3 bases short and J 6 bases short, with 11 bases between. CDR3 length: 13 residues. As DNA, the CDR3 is TGTGCCAGCAGCTTCAGGGGAAGAGCTGAAGCTTTCTTT. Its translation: CASSFRGRAEAFF.

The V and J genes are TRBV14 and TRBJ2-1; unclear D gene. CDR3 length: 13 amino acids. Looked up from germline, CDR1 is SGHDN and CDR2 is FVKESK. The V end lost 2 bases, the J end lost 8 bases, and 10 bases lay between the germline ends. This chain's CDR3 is CASSQYFGYEQFF. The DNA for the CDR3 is TGTGCCAGCAGCCAATATTTTGGCTATGAGCAGTTCTTC.

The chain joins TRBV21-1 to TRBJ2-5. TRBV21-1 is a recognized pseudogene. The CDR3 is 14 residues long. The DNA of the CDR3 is TGTGCCAGCAGCATCGACGGCCCGTGTGAGACCCAGTACTTC. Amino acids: CASSIDGPCETQYF.

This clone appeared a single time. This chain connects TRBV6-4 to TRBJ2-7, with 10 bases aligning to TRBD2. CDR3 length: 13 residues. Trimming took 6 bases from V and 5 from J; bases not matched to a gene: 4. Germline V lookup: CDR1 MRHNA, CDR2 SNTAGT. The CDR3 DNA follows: TGTGCCAGCAGGGGGACTAGCGTTAACGAGCAGTACTTC. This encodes CASRGTSVNEQYF.

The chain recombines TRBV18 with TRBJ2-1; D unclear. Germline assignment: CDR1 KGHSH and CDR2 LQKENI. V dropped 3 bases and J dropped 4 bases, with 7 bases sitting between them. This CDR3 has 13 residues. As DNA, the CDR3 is TGTGCCAGCTCACCGATAACATACAATGAGCAGTTCTTC. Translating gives CASSPITYNEQFF.

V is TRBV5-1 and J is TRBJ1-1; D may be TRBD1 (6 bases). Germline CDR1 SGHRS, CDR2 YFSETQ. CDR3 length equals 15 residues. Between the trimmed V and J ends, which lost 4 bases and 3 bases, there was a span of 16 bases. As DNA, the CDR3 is TGCGCCAGCAGCCGCGGACAGCGCCCCGACACTGAAGCTTTCTTT. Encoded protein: CASSRGQRPDTEAFF.